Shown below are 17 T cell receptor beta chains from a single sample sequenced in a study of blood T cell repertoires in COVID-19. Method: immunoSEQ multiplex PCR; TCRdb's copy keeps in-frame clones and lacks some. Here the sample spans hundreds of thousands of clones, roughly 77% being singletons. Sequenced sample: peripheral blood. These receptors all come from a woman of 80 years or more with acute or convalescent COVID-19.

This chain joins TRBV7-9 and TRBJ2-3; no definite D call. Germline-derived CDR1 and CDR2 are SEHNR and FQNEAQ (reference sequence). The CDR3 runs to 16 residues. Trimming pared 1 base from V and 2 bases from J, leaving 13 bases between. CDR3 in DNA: TGTGCCAGCAGCTTAGGAGGCCCCTTCGCCACAGATACGCAGTATTTT. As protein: CASSLGGPFATDTQYF.

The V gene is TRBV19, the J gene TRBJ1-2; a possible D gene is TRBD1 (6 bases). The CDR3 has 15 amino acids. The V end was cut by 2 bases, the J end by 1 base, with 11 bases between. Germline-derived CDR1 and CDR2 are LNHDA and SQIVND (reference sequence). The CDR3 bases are TGTGCCAGTAGTATAAGAACAGGGATTAACTATGGCTACACCTTC. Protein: CASSIRTGINYGYTF.

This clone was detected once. The CDR3 protein is CASSQVNRQGSHYGYTF. DNA for the CDR3: TGTGCCAGCAGCCAAGTGAACCGACAGGGGTCTCACTATGGCTACACCTTC. The chain uses TRBV3-1 (or the pseudogene TRBV3-2) and TRBJ1-2; TRBD1 matches 8 bases. Unmatched junction bases numbered 10, after V lost 1 base and J lost 3 bases. The CDR3 contains 17 residues. From germline, CDR1 is LGHDT and CDR2 YNNKEL (reference sequence).

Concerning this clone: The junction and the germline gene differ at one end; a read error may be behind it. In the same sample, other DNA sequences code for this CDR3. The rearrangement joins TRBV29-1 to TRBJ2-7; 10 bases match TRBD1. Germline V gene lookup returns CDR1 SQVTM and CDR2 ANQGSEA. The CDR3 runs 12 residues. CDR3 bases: TGCAGCGTCGAAGGACAGGGGGACGAGCAGTACTTC. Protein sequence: CSVEGQGDEQYF.

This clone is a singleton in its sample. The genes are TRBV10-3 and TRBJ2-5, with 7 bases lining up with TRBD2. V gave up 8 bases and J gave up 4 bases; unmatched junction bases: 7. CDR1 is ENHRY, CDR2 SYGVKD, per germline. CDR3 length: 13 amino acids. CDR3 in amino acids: CAIQQGGRETQYF. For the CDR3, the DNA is TGTGCCATCCAGCAGGGAGGGAGAGAGACCCAGTACTTC.

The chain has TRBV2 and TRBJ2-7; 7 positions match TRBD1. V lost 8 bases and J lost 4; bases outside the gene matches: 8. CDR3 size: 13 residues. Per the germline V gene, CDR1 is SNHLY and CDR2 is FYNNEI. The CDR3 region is CASANDREYEQYF. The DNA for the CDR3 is TGTGCCAGCGCTAACGACAGGGAATACGAGCAGTACTTC.

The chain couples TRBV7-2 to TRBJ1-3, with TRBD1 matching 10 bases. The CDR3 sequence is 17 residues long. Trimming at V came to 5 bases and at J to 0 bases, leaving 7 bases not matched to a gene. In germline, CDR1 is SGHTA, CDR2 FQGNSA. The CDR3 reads CASSQTRTGGSGNTIYF. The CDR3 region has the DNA TGTGCCAGCAGCCAAACGCGGACAGGGGGCTCTGGAAACACCATATATTTT.

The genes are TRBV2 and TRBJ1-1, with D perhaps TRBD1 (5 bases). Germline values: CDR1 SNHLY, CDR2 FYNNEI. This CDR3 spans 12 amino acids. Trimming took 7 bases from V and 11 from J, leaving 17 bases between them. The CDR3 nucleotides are TGTGCCAGCACAAGCGGGGGGAGTGTGGCTTTCTTT. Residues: CASTSGGSVAFF.

CDR3 in DNA: TGCGCCAGCAGCCAAGGGGTAGCTAGCGGATTTTACAATGAGCAGTTCTTC. Protein: CASSQGVASGFYNEQFF. J is TRBJ2-1 and V is TRBV4-1; 7 bases map to TRBD2. The CDR3 totals 17 residues. Germline V lookup: CDR1 MGHRA, CDR2 YSYEKL. V trimming: 1 base; J trimming: 4 bases; junction bases outside the gene matches: 10.

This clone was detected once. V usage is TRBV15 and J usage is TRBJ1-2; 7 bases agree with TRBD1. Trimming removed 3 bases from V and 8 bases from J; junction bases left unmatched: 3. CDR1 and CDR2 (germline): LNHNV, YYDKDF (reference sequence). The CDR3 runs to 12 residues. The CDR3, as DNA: TGTGCCACCAGCAGGGGACAGTGGGGCTACACCTTC. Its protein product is CATSRGQWGYTF.

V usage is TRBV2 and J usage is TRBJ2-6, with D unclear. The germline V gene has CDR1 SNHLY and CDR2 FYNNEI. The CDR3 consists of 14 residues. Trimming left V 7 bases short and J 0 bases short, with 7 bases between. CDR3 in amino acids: CASMRPSGANVLTF. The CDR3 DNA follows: TGTGCCAGCATGAGGCCCTCTGGGGCCAACGTCCTGACTTTC. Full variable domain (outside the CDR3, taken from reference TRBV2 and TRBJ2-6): EPEVTQTPSHQVTQMGQEVILRCVPISNHLYFYWYRQILGQKVEFLVSFYNNEISEKSEIFDDQFSVERPDGSNFTLKIRSTKLEDSAMYFCASMRPSGANVLTFGAGSRLTVL.

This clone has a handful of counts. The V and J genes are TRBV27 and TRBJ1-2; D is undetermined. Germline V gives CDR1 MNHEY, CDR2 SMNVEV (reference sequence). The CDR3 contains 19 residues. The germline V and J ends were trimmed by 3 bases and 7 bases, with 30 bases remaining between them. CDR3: CASSLEPGTPGRGFGGYTF. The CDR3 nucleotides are TGTGCCAGCAGTTTGGAACCCGGCACCCCCGGGCGGGGTTTCGGTGGCTACACCTTC.

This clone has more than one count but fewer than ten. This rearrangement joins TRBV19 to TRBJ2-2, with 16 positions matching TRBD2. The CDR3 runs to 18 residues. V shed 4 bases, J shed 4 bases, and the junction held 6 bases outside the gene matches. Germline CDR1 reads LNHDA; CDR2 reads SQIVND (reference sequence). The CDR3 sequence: CASSTGLAGGRGTGELFF. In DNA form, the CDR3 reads TGTGCCAGTAGTACGGGACTAGCGGGAGGGCGAGGCACCGGGGAGCTGTTTTTT.

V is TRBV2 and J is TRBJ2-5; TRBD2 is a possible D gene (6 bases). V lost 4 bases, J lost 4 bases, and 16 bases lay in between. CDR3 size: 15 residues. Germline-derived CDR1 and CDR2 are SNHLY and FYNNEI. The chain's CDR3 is CASSVSGHNRETQYF. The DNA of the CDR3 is TGTGCCAGCAGTGTGAGCGGGCATAACCGAGAGACCCAGTACTTC. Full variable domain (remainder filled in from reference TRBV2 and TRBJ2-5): EPEVTQTPSHQVTQMGQEVILRCVPISNHLYFYWYRQILGQKVEFLVSFYNNEISEKSEIFDDQFSVERPDGSNFTLKIRSTKLEDSAMYFCASSVSGHNRETQYFGPGTRLLVL.

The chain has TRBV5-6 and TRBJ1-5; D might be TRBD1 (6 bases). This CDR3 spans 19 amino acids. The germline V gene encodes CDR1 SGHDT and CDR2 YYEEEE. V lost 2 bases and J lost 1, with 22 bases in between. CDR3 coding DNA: TGTGCCAGCAGCTTCGAGGCAGGGGATTCACTTATAAGCAATCAGCCCCAGCATTTT. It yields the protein CASSFEAGDSLISNQPQHF.

CDR3 bases: TGTGCCAGCAGTCTTGTGGGACACCAGAATTCACCCCTCCACTTT. It yields the protein CASSLVGHQNSPLHF. This chain uses TRBV6-5 with TRBJ1-6; D perhaps matches TRBD1 (6 bases). V lost 5 bases, J lost 7 bases, and 15 bases lay in between. This CDR3 is built from 15 residues. CDR1 is MNHEY and CDR2 is SVGAGI in the germline V gene.

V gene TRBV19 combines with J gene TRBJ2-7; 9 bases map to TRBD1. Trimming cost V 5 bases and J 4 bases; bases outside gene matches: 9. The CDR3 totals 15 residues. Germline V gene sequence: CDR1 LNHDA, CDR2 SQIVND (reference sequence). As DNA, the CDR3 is TGTGCCAGTAGTCCCTGGGACAGGGTGGGGTACGAGCAGTACTTC. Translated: CASSPWDRVGYEQYF.